These 2 T cell receptor beta chains share one sample of origin, sequenced in a study of shared clonotypes between healthy human individuals. Profiling relied on immunoSEQ multiplex PCR, and the TCRdb table lists in-frame clones only, not all of them. The sample includes a few million clones, 85% to 95% seen only once; the top ten take 0.3% to 0.45%. Sequencing was done on a sample of naive CD4+ T cells from PBMCs. The subset denotes: CD45RA+ positively selected. The receptors were sampled from a man aged 18 to 30 in good health. Some clones in this sample may be carry-over from other donors' samples.

The chain employs TRBV5-1 and TRBJ2-1; the match to TRBD2 covers 7 bases. The CDR3 is 15 amino acids. The V and J ends lost 4 bases and 4 bases, in that order; junction bases with no gene match: 8. Germline CDR1 is SGHRS and CDR2 is YFSETQ. The CDR3 spells CASSGSGKPYNEQFF. DNA for the CDR3: TGCGCCAGCAGCGGGAGCGGGAAACCTTACAATGAGCAGTTCTTC. Together with reference TRBV5-1 and TRBJ2-1, the CDR3 gives the full variable domain: KAGVTQTPRYLIKTRGQQVTLSCSPISGHRSVSWYQQTPGQGLQFLFEYFSETQRNKGNFPGRFSGRQFSNSRSEMNVSTLELGDSALYLCASSGSGKPYNEQFFGPGTRLTVL.

The chain combines TRBV9 with TRBJ2-7; 8 bases align to TRBD2. V lost 0 bases to trimming and J lost 2 bases; unmatched junction nucleotides: 4. CDR3 length: 15 amino acids. The germline CDR1 and CDR2 sequences are SGDLS and YYNGEE. CDR3 in amino acids: CASSVGTSPTYEQYF. The CDR3 coding sequence is TGTGCCAGCAGCGTAGGGACTAGCCCAACCTACGAGCAGTACTTC.